The next 26 T cell receptor beta chains were all read from a single sample in a study of blood T cell repertoires in COVID-19. The table came from immunoSEQ multiplex PCR; TCRdb's copy has only in-frame clones and leaves some out. Here the sample spans approximately 150,000 clones, approximately 90% being singletons. Sequencing used peripheral blood. The receptors come from a man aged 45-65 years with active or convalescent COVID-19.

This clone was observed a few times. The CDR3 here is CASTGQGGDTQYF. In nucleotides, the CDR3 is TGTGCCAGCACCGGACAGGGCGGGGATACGCAGTATTTT. The rearrangement uses TRBV2 and TRBJ2-3, with 8 bases aligning to TRBD1. Trimming cost V 7 bases and J 6 bases; bases outside gene matches: 6. The germline V gene encodes CDR1 SNHLY and CDR2 FYNNEI. The CDR3 totals 13 residues.

The rearrangement links TRBV30 to TRBJ2-3, with 10 bases that match TRBD2. Germline V gene sequence: CDR1 GTSNPN, CDR2 SVGIG (reference sequence). The CDR3 sequence is 16 residues long. Trimming at V came to 5 bases and at J to 2 bases, leaving 10 bases not matched to a gene. CDR3 amino acids: CAWGDSGGYDTDTQYF. CDR3 DNA sequence: TGTGCCTGGGGAGATAGCGGGGGGTATGACACAGATACGCAGTATTTT.

The rearrangement joins TRBV29-1 to TRBJ2-1; 7 nucleotides align to TRBD2. Per germline, CDR1 SQVTM and CDR2 ANQGSEA. The CDR3 contains 14 residues. Losses at the gene ends were 7 bases for V and 0 bases for J; bases not matched to a gene: 6. The CDR3 loop reads CSGVRDYSYNEQFF. CDR3 nucleotides: TGCAGCGGAGTCCGGGACTACTCCTACAATGAGCAGTTCTTC.

The CDR3 DNA sequence: TGCGCCAGCAGCCCTACTGCGGGACAGATGAACACCGGGGAGCTGTTTTTT. Translated, it gives CASSPTAGQMNTGELFF. The chain is built from TRBV4-1 and TRBJ2-2; D perhaps matches TRBD1 (7 bases). The V gene lost 4 bases and the J gene lost 1 base, with 16 bases spanning the gap. This CDR3 comprises 17 residues. Germline-derived CDR1 and CDR2 are MGHRA and YSYEKL.

This clone was seen only once. The gene calls are TRBV20-1 and TRBJ2-7; no clear D gene. V was cut by 5 bases and J by 4 bases, with 9 bases left in between. Germline V gene data show CDR1 as DFQATT and CDR2 as SNEGSKA (reference sequence). CDR3 size: 11 residues. The CDR3 DNA follows: TGCAGTGCTCGGTTGGTTTACGAGCAGTACTTC. Its translation: CSARLVYEQYF.

V gene TRBV27 combines with J gene TRBJ1-1; D possibly corresponds to TRBD1 (5 bases). Looked up from germline, CDR1 is MNHEY and CDR2 is SMNVEV (reference sequence). This CDR3 spans 16 amino acids. V was pared by 5 bases and J by 5 bases, with 21 bases between. The CDR3 loop is CASSPHEGAGNTEAFF. The CDR3 region has the DNA TGTGCCAGCAGTCCCCATGAAGGGGCTGGAAATACTGAAGCTTTCTTT.

V is TRBV3-1 (or the pseudogene TRBV3-2) and J is TRBJ1-1; 7 bases fit TRBD1. The CDR3 runs to 14 residues. The V gene end was trimmed by 3 bases and the J gene end by 4 bases; junction bases not matched to a gene: 5. Germline V gives CDR1 LGHDT, CDR2 YNNKEL (reference sequence). In DNA form, the CDR3 reads TGTGCCAGCAGCCAGTATCAGGGGGGCACTGAAGCTTTCTTT. It yields the protein CASSQYQGGTEAFF.

The chain uses TRBV11-2 and TRBJ2-3, with 8 bases aligning to TRBD1. Germline V CDR1 and CDR2: SGHAT, FQNNGV. V lost 2 bases and J lost 2; bases outside the gene matches: 12. The CDR3 is made up of 18 amino acids. The CDR3 DNA is TGTGCCAGCAGCTTACCTACATCGGGCAGGGGGCTCACAGATACGCAGTATTTT. This encodes CASSLPTSGRGLTDTQYF.

The V gene is TRBV27, the J gene TRBJ2-7; possibly TRBD1 for D (6 bases). Trimming took 3 bases from V and 1 from J, leaving 10 bases between them. The CDR3 consists of 14 residues. In germline, CDR1 is MNHEY, CDR2 SMNVEV (reference sequence). CDR3 sequence reads: CASSFSDRSYEQYF. Here the CDR3 DNA reads TGTGCCAGCAGTTTTTCGGACAGATCCTACGAGCAGTACTTC.

The chain recombines TRBV14 with TRBJ2-5; 9 bases are a match to TRBD2. The CDR3 consists of 14 residues. The germline V gene encodes CDR1 SGHDN and CDR2 FVKESK. The trim removed 5 bases at V and 5 bases at J, leaving 6 bases unmatched. In DNA form, the CDR3 reads TGTGCCAGCAGCAGGGGACTAGCACACGAGACCCAGTACTTC. It codes for CASSRGLAHETQYF.

The V call is TRBV6-5, the J call TRBJ2-5, with D perhaps TRBD1 (6 bases). Germline lookup yields CDR1 MNHEY and CDR2 SVGAGI. The CDR3 contains 14 residues. Trimming cost V 7 bases and J 1 base, with 13 bases left between them. CDR3 coding DNA: TGTGCCAGCACCCGGACAGTTATCCAAGAGACCCAGTACTTC. It specifies CASTRTVIQETQYF.

V usage is TRBV28 and J usage is TRBJ2-1, with 9 bases fitting TRBD2. The CDR3 consists of 15 residues. J lost 5 bases, V lost 4 bases, and 6 bases had no gene match. Germline V gene sequence: CDR1 MDHEN, CDR2 SYDVKM. CDR3 coding DNA: TGTGCCAGCAGTTATAGTAGCGGGAGTAACAATGAGCAGTTCTTC. Amino acids: CASSYSSGSNNEQFF.

This chain joins TRBV12-3 or TRBV12-4 and TRBJ2-1; perhaps TRBD2 as D (5 bases). Trimming removed 6 bases at V and 12 bases at J, with 12 bases between. The CDR3 loop spans 11 amino acids. The CDR3 DNA reads as TGTGCCAGCAGCGCCGGCCGGGGGCAGTTCTTC. It translates to CASSAGRGQFF.

Only a few counts were recorded for this clone. The rearrangement joins TRBV6-2 or TRBV6-3 to TRBJ1-1, with 7 bases aligning to TRBD1. V trimming: 5 bases; J trimming: 5 bases; junction bases outside the gene matches: 5. The germline V gene encodes CDR1 MNHEY and CDR2 SVGEGT. The CDR3 covers 13 residues. DNA for the CDR3: TGTGCCAGCAGTCCCCACAGGGGTACTGAAGCTTTCTTT. Amino acids: CASSPHRGTEAFF.

V and J are TRBV15 and TRBJ1-2; weak D call: TRBD1 (5 bases). The germline CDR1 and CDR2 sequences are LNHNV and YYDKDF (reference sequence). Trimming pared 0 bases from V and 0 bases from J, leaving 14 bases between. The CDR3 is 17 amino acids. This chain's CDR3 is CATSRDLSRDTNYGYTF. The CDR3 DNA is TGTGCCACCAGCAGAGATCTCAGCAGGGATACTAACTATGGCTACACCTTC.

The chain recombines TRBV6-6 with TRBJ2-7; 7 positions agree with TRBD2. The CDR3 spans 13 residues. Germline trimming cut 2 bases from V and 3 bases from J; bases unmatched to any gene: 1. Germline assignment: CDR1 MNHNY and CDR2 SVGAGI (reference sequence). CDR3 residues: CASSYAGDYEQYF. The CDR3 DNA is TGTGCCAGCAGTTACGCGGGAGACTACGAGCAGTACTTC.

V is TRBV28 and J is TRBJ1-1, with 9 bases fitting TRBD1. CDR3 size: 17 residues. After removal of 4 bases from V and 0 bases from J, the junction contained 9 bases not matched to a gene. Germline V gives CDR1 MDHEN, CDR2 SYDVKM. CDR3 protein: CASSSTYRGPLNTEAFF. The CDR3 DNA sequence: TGTGCCAGCAGTTCAACCTACAGGGGGCCGTTGAACACTGAAGCTTTCTTT.

The genes are TRBV5-1 and TRBJ1-2; the D gene is possibly TRBD1 (5 bases). The germline CDR1 and CDR2 sequences are SGHRS and YFSETQ. The CDR3 is 14 residues long. Trimming removed 4 bases at V and 0 bases at J, with 10 bases between. Here the CDR3 DNA reads TGCGCCAGCAGCAAGGACAACTCTAACTATGGCTACACCTTC. Its translation is CASSKDNSNYGYTF.

The V and J genes are TRBV28 and TRBJ2-1, with TRBD2 identical over 9 bases. The length of the CDR3 is 16 residues. J was trimmed by 6 bases and V by 6 bases; bases with no gene match: 12. From germline, CDR1 is MDHEN and CDR2 SYDVKM. This chain's CDR3 is CASSSGAGGPTNEQFF. In nucleotides, the CDR3 is TGTGCCAGCAGCTCCGGGGCGGGAGGGCCAACCAATGAGCAGTTCTTC.

The chain combines TRBV4-2 with TRBJ2-7; 8 bases fit TRBD2. Looked up from germline, CDR1 is LGHNA and CDR2 is YNFKEQ. This CDR3 comprises 16 residues. The junction had 9 bases not matched to a gene; V was cut back by 0 bases and J by 5 bases. Here the CDR3 reads CASSQEPSGGPHEQYF. DNA of the CDR3: TGTGCCAGCAGCCAAGAACCCTCGGGGGGGCCCCACGAGCAGTACTTC.

This clone was observed a handful of times. V usage is TRBV2 and J usage is TRBJ2-7, with D maybe TRBD1 (5 bases). Looked up from germline, CDR1 is SNHLY and CDR2 is FYNNEI. The V end lost 6 bases, the J end lost 0 bases, and 12 bases lay between the germline ends. The CDR3 covers 14 residues. The CDR3, as DNA: TGTGCCAGCAGCGAAAGGGGATCCTCCTACGAGCAGTACTTC. Protein sequence: CASSERGSSYEQYF.

This chain connects TRBV19 to TRBJ2-7, with 12 bases that match TRBD2. This CDR3 is built from 15 residues. The germline V gene encodes CDR1 LNHDA and CDR2 SQIVND (reference sequence). Trimming took 4 bases from V and 7 from J; bases not matched to a gene: 8. Here the CDR3 reads CASSTTSGRPGEQYF. The CDR3 DNA is TGTGCCAGTAGTACAACTAGCGGGAGGCCGGGGGAGCAGTACTTC.

The rearrangement uses TRBV10-3 and TRBJ1-5; 11 bases map to TRBD1. Germline V gene data show CDR1 as ENHRY and CDR2 as SYGVKD. CDR3 length: 15 amino acids. The V segment lost 6 bases and the J segment 4 bases; nucleotides outside the gene matches: 5. CDR3 region: CAIRAGQGENQPQHF. Written as DNA, the CDR3 is TGTGCCATCAGGGCGGGACAGGGGGAAAATCAGCCCCAGCATTTT.

The CDR3 DNA sequence: TGCAGTGCTGGGGACAGGAGAGACCAGTACTTC. Its protein product is CSAGDRRDQYF. The V call is TRBV20-1, the J call TRBJ2-4; 8 nucleotides line up with TRBD1. The CDR3 loop spans 11 amino acids. Germline assignment: CDR1 DFQATT and CDR2 SNEGSKA (reference sequence). Trimming cost V 5 bases and J 13 bases; bases outside gene matches: 7.

This chain links TRBV6-2 or TRBV6-3 with TRBJ2-3; 9 bases match TRBD2. The V segment lost 5 bases and the J segment 3 bases; nucleotides outside the gene matches: 0. Germline V gene data show CDR1 as MNHEY and CDR2 as SVGEGT. This CDR3 has 13 amino acids. CDR3 coding DNA: TGTGCCAGCAGTCTAGCGGGAACAGATACGCAGTATTTT. It codes for CASSLAGTDTQYF.

This chain links TRBV2 with TRBJ1-5, with a possible D match to TRBD1 (6 bases). The CDR3 length is 14 residues. Trimming removed 4 bases from V and 5 bases from J, with 12 bases in between. Germline V gene data show CDR1 as SNHLY and CDR2 as FYNNEI. The CDR3 DNA sequence: TGTGCCAGCAGTGGGACAGTTATGGATCAGCCCCAGCATTTT. The encoded protein is CASSGTVMDQPQHF.